This TCR beta chain is drawn from a study of T cells in Graves' hyperthyroidism and ophthalmopathy. Whole-study results and caveats: In validation, the model predicted ophthalmopathy. These predictions came a median approximately six months before onset. Among clonotypes expanded in thyroid above 0.001, most were also found in blood.

This clonotype has at least ten counts. The antigen is not known. Amplification targeted TCR beta CDR3 regions from RNA transcripts. The primer set for the first-round RT-PCR of the TCR CDR3 was HTBI. TCRdb ran MiXCR on the multiplex PCR reads and lists one entry per CDR3 protein. The table includes 300,000 to 500,000 distinct CDR3 sequences, about 15% detected once. The TCR originated in a woman younger than 45 with Graves' hyperthyroidism. What was sequenced was blood.

The CDR3 DNA reads TGTGCCAGCAGCCCGAGCGGATCCTACAATGAGCAGTTCTTC. Amino acids: CASSPSGSYNEQFF. This chain connects TRBV11-1 to TRBJ2-1; D might be TRBD2 (5 bases). CDR3 length equals 14 residues. The germline V gene has CDR1 SGHAT and CDR2 FQDESV (reference sequence). The ends were cut back, 5 bases at V and 1 base at J, with 9 bases in the middle. Full variable domain (outside the CDR3, taken from reference TRBV11-1 and TRBJ2-1): EAEVAQSPRYKITEKSQAVAFWCDPISGHATLYWYRQILGQGPELLVQFQDESVVDDSQLPKDRFSAERLKGVDSTLKIQPAELGDSAMYLCASSPSGSYNEQFFGPGTRLTVL.